The subject of this entry is one T cell receptor (beta chain). The antigen is not known. Measured with immunoSEQ multiplex PCR; TCRdb has only the in-frame clones, and not every one. The sample consists of about 88,000 clones, about four fifths of them appearing once. The data derive from a study of cytomegalovirus exposure and HLA in healthy donors. Study-wide results and limits: The TCR clusters that emerged in the first cohort tended, a later analysis found, to co-occur in the 110 or so validation repertoires. High specificity and sensitivity for cytomegalovirus status were reported for the classifier. A list of approximately 160 TCR beta chains associated with cytomegalovirus was given.

The donors were members of the validation cohort, which comprised 120 subjects and was separate from the first cohort of more than 500 subjects. There are 14 residues in the CDR3. Sequencing was performed on PBMCs. The source of this sequence is a woman between 18 and 29 years old in good health and CMV-seropositive. This chain joins TRBV21-1 and TRBJ1-4. TRBV21-1 is a documented pseudogene. The CDR3 loop is CASSKRRGNEKLFF. The CDR3 DNA reads as TGTGCCAGCAGCAAACGGCGGGGGAATGAAAAACTGTTTTTT.